A selection of T cell receptor beta chains follows, all from one sample in a study of T cell repertoires in cytomegalovirus infection. TCRdb reanalysed the reads using MiXCR and keeps one entry per CDR3 protein. The profile covers about 900,000 distinct CDR3 sequences, with approximately 30% appearing a single time and 13% taken by the ten largest. The antigens of these receptors remain unknown. The sequenced sample was cultured CD8+ T cells from PBMCs, obtained from culture after CMV antigen stimulation. These receptors were taken from a human donor in good health (CMV status not recorded). Some clones in this sample may be carry-over from other donors' samples. CDR3s include the opening cysteine and the closing phenylalanine or tryptophan. D genes are given only for firm matches. Where a row states a size, it is once, few, many or the class of an expanded clone; other rows omit it.

d_call,v_call,cdr3_length,j_call,clone_size,cdr3_aa,cdr3_nt
-,TRBV24-1,12,TRBJ2-2,many,CATRDWTGELFF,TGTGCCACCAGGGATTGGACCGGGGAGCTGTTTTTT
-,TRBV6-2/TRBV6-3,11,TRBJ1-2,few,CASSYPDGYTF,TGTGCCAGCAGTTACCCAGATGGCTACACCTTC
TRBD1,TRBV7-9,12,TRBJ1-4,-,CASSQGARELFF,TGTGCCAGCAGTCAGGGGGCGCGGGAACTGTTTTTT
-,TRBV4-1,14,TRBJ2-7,-,CASSQATRRGEQYF,TGCGCCAGCAGCCAAGCAACACGGAGGGGCGAGCAGTACTTC
-,TRBV4-1,15,TRBJ2-3,few,CASSQDWGAGDTQYF,TGCGCCAGCAGCCAAGACTGGGGGGCAGGGGATACGCAGTATTTT
TRBD2,TRBV4-3,17,TRBJ2-5,-,CASSQRLAGGLRETQYF,TGCGCCAGCAGCCAGAGACTAGCGGGGGGCCTCCGGGAGACCCAGTACTTC
-,TRBV12-3/TRBV12-4,15,TRBJ2-1,many,CASKPGPGEYNEQFF,TGTGCCAGCAAACCGGGACCTGGGGAATACAATGAGCAGTTCTTC
TRBD1,TRBV7-3,17,TRBJ1-1,-,CASSLGPGTGVDTEAFF,TGTGCCAGCAGCTTAGGCCCCGGGACAGGGGTGGACACTGAAGCTTTCTTT
-,TRBV7-9,14,TRBJ1-6,-,CASSSVGTNSPLHF,TGTGCCAGCAGCTCAGTCGGGACCAATTCACCCCTCCACTTT
-,TRBV7-8,17,TRBJ1-4,many,CASSLPQARASTEKLFF,TGTGCCAGCAGCTTACCTCAAGCGCGGGCCTCAACTGAAAAACTGTTTTTT
-,TRBV27,15,TRBJ1-1,-,CASSYQARGVTEAFF,TGTGCCAGCAGTTACCAAGCGCGAGGTGTCACTGAAGCTTTCTTT
TRBD2,TRBV9,17,TRBJ2-1,-,CASSDSPGRSNYNEQFF,TGTGCCAGCAGCGACAGCCCCGGGAGGTCGAACTACAATGAGCAGTTCTTC
-,TRBV6-2/TRBV6-3,11,TRBJ1-1,-,CASTWVTEAFF,TGTGCCAGCACATGGGTCACTGAAGCTTTCTTT
-,TRBV7-8,13,TRBJ1-1,many,CASSPPPYTEAFF,TGTGCCAGCAGCCCGCCCCCTTACACTGAAGCTTTCTTT
-,TRBV11-2,14,TRBJ2-7,-,CASSLDAYSYEQYF,TGTGCCAGCAGCTTAGATGCCTACTCCTACGAGCAGTACTTC
TRBD1,TRBV27,14,TRBJ2-7,-,CASSLIQGAREQYF,TGTGCCAGCTCCCTAATCCAGGGGGCACGGGAGCAGTACTTC
-,TRBV9,18,TRBJ1-3,-,CASSAPLGPSEAGNTIYF,TGTGCCAGCAGCGCACCGTTAGGACCCTCAGAAGCTGGAAACACCATATATTTT
TRBD2,TRBV7-6,18,TRBJ2-2,-,CASSGLATFLGDTGELFF,TGTGCCAGCAGTGGACTAGCGACTTTTTTAGGGGACACCGGGGAGCTGTTTTTT
TRBD1,TRBV4-3,16,TRBJ2-1,many,CASSHVPGTGNNEQFF,TGCGCCAGCAGCCATGTTCCCGGGACAGGGAACAATGAGCAGTTCTTC
-,TRBV14,14,TRBJ2-7,-,CASSGRGPSYEQYF,TGTGCCAGCAGCGGCAGGGGTCCCTCCTACGAGCAGTACTTC
TRBD2,TRBV12-3/TRBV12-4,16,TRBJ2-2,many,CASSSYGTSVAGELFF,TGTGCCAGCAGTTCCTACGGGACTAGCGTTGCCGGGGAGCTGTTTTTT
TRBD2,TRBV6-5,15,TRBJ2-1,-,CASSYSGTSHGEQFF,TGTGCCAGCAGTTACTCAGGGACTAGCCATGGTGAGCAGTTCTTC
-,TRBV27,15,TRBJ2-1,few,CASSLSAGSYNEQFF,TGTGCCAGCAGTTTATCCGCGGGGAGCTACAATGAGCAGTTCTTC
-,TRBV4-1,16,TRBJ2-3,few,CASSQEQQSATDTQYF,TGCGCCAGCAGCCAAGAGCAACAGTCTGCCACAGATACGCAGTATTTT